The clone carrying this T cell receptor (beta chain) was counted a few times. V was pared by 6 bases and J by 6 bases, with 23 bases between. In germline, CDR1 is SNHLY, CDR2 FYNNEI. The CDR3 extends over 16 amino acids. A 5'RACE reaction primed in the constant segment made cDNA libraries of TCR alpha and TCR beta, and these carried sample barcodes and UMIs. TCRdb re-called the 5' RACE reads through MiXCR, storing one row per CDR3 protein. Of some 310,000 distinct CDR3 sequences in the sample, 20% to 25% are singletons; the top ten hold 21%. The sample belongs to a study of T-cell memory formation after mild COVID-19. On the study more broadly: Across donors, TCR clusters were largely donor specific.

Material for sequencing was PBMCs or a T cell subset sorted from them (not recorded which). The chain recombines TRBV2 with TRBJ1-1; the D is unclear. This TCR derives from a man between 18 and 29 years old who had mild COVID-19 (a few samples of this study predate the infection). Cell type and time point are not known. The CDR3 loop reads CASRDTPAGRGAEAFF. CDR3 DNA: TGTGCCAGCAGAGACACCCCGGCAGGCCGTGGGGCTGAAGCTTTCTTT.